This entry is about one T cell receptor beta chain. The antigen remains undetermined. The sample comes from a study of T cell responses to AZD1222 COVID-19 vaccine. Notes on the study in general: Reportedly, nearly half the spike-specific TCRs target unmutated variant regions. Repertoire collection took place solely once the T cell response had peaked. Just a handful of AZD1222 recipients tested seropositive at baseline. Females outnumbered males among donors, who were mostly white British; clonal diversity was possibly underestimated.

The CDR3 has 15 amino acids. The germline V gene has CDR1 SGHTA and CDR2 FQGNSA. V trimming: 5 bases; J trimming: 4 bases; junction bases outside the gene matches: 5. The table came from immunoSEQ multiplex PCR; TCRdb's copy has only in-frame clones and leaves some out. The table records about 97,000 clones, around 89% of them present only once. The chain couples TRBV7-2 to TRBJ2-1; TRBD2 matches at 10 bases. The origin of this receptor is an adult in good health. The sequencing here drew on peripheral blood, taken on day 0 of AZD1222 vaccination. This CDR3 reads CASSPGTSVYNEQFF. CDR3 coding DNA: TGTGCCAGCAGCCCCGGGACTAGCGTATACAATGAGCAGTTCTTC.